The TCR beta chain under discussion was sequenced for a study of blood T cell repertoires in COVID-19. Study information: T cells, B-cell-depleted T cells, or PBMCs supplied cDNA or gDNA.

Generated by immunoSEQ multiplex PCR, the TCRdb table keeps only in-frame clones and is missing some. The table records about 37,000 clones, 80% of them present only once. The CDR3 sequence is 16 residues long. CDR1 KGHSH and CDR2 LQKENI come from the germline V gene. V lost 2 bases to trimming and J lost 0 bases, with 13 bases between them. Sample: peripheral blood. This sequence was found in a woman aged 70-85 years with acute or convalescent COVID-19. The V call is TRBV18, the J call TRBJ1-1; D perhaps matches TRBD1 (6 bases). CDR3 protein: CASSPKWTELNTEAFF. The CDR3 coding sequence is TGTGCCAGCTCACCAAAATGGACAGAATTGAACACTGAAGCTTTCTTT.